A single sample is the source of the 28 T cell receptor beta chains below, sequenced in a study of cytomegalovirus exposure and HLA in healthy donors. It was with 60 Vbeta and 13 Jbeta primers that the PCR ran. Clones were read by immunoSEQ multiplex PCR, and TCRdb kept only the in-frame ones, dropping some. The table shows about 200,000 clones, with about 76% occurring only once. Input material: PBMCs. These receptors all come from a male donor in good health and CMV-seropositive.

J is TRBJ2-6 and V is TRBV28; D might be TRBD1 (6 bases). The V end was cut by 6 bases, the J end by 4 bases, with 10 bases between. There are 14 residues in the CDR3. From germline, CDR1 is MDHEN and CDR2 SYDVKM. The CDR3 nucleotides read TGTGCCAGCAGGCAGGGGTCGGGGGCCAACGTCCTGACTTTC. Translation: CASRQGSGANVLTF.

V gene TRBV4-1 combines with J gene TRBJ1-2, with 9 positions matching TRBD1. The CDR3 spans 15 residues. The J segment lost 8 bases and the V segment lost 3 bases, leaving 10 bases of the junction unmatched. The germline gives CDR1 MGHRA, CDR2 YSYEKL. CDR3 DNA: TGCGCCAGCAGCCAGGCCGGGGACAGGGTGGGAGGCTACACCTTC. It encodes CASSQAGDRVGGYTF.

The gene calls are TRBV5-1 and TRBJ2-2; 7 positions agree with TRBD1. After removal of 0 bases from V and 1 base from J, the junction contained 3 bases not matched to a gene. CDR1 SGHRS and CDR2 YFSETQ come from the germline V gene. This CDR3 contains 16 residues. CDR3 DNA sequence: TGCGCCAGCAGCTTGGAGGCAGGGGGGAACACCGGGGAGCTGTTTTTT. As protein: CASSLEAGGNTGELFF.

The chain links TRBV13 to TRBJ2-7; 7 nucleotides line up with TRBD1. In germline, CDR1 is PRHDT, CDR2 FYEKMQ (reference sequence). CDR3 length equals 14 residues. V dropped 5 bases and J dropped 2; count of bases not matched to a gene: 6. CDR3 region: CASSHRDSPYEQYF. CDR3 in DNA: TGTGCCAGCAGCCATCGGGACAGCCCCTACGAGCAGTACTTC. Supplemented by reference TRBV13 and TRBJ2-7, the full variable domain reads AAGVIQSPRHLIKEKRETATLKCYPIPRHDTVYWYQQGPGQDPQFLISFYEKMQSDKGSIPDRFSAQQFSDYHSELNMSSLELGDSALYFCASSHRDSPYEQYFGPGTRLTVT.

As regards this clone: At one end, the junction sequence differs from germline, possibly due to a read error. The CDR3 sequence is CSSSQYTEAFF. DNA of the CDR3: TGTTCCAGCAGCCAATACACTGAAGCTTTCTTT. This chain joins TRBV7-9 and TRBJ1-1, with unresolved D. Germline CDR1 reads SEHNR; CDR2 reads FQNEAQ (reference sequence). The CDR3 is 11 amino acids.

This chain joins TRBV18 and TRBJ1-2; D is perhaps TRBD1 (5 bases). CDR3 length equals 15 residues. V gave up 2 bases and J gave up 5 bases, with 15 bases separating them. CDR1 is KGHSH, CDR2 LQKENI, per germline. This CDR3 is CASSPKRQQPYGYTF. The CDR3 DNA reads as TGTGCCAGCTCACCAAAGAGACAGCAACCATATGGCTACACCTTC.

This CDR3 is CASSEAGGSSDEQYF. In DNA form, the CDR3 reads TGTGCCAGCAGTGAAGCTGGGGGCTCGTCTGACGAGCAGTACTTC. This sequence joins TRBV6-1 and TRBJ2-7; a possible D gene is TRBD1 (6 bases). The V gene lost 0 bases and the J gene lost 5 bases, with 14 bases spanning the gap. Per the germline V gene, CDR1 is MNHNS and CDR2 is SASEGT. This CDR3 has 15 amino acids.

The chain combines TRBV10-3 with TRBJ2-3, with 12 bases identical to TRBD2. The length of the CDR3 is 16 residues. Trimming removed 5 bases from V and 3 bases from J; junction bases left unmatched: 6. CDR1 and CDR2 (germline): ENHRY, SYGVKD. CDR3 amino acids: CAISPSGRVRTDTQYF. For the CDR3, the DNA is TGTGCCATCAGTCCTAGCGGGAGGGTTCGTACAGATACGCAGTATTTT.

This rearrangement joins TRBV18 to TRBJ2-2; perhaps TRBD2 as D (6 bases). Germline-derived CDR1 and CDR2 are KGHSH and LQKENI. This CDR3 contains 16 residues. V shed 3 bases and J shed 2 bases, with 13 bases lying between them. The CDR3 DNA sequence: TGTGCCAGCTCACCTCTTTTGGCGGGAAACACCGGGGAGCTGTTTTTT. Amino acid sequence: CASSPLLAGNTGELFF. Using reference TRBV18 and TRBJ2-2 for the parts outside the CDR3, the full variable domain is NAGVMQNPRHLVRRRGQEARLRCSPMKGHSHVYWYRQLPEEGLKFMVYLQKENIIDESGMPKERFSAEFPKEGPSILRIQQVVRGDSAAYFCASSPLLAGNTGELFFGEGSRLTVL.

The chain couples TRBV15 to TRBJ2-7; possibly TRBD2 for D (6 bases). The length of the CDR3 is 15 residues. V dropped 6 bases and J dropped 3 bases, with 18 bases sitting between them. Germline V gene sequence: CDR1 LNHNV, CDR2 YYDKDF (reference sequence). CDR3 sequence reads: CATRGGPGYGYEQYF. CDR3 bases: TGTGCCACCAGAGGAGGGCCGGGGTACGGCTACGAGCAGTACTTC.

V is TRBV7-2 and J is TRBJ2-7, with TRBD1 matching over 9 bases. This CDR3 is 18 amino acids long. V was pared by 6 bases and J by 0 bases, with 15 bases of the junction left unmatched. In germline, CDR1 is SGHTA, CDR2 FQGNSA. This CDR3 reads CASRSRLGQGPSSYEQYF. DNA of the CDR3: TGTGCCAGCAGGTCCCGGCTGGGACAGGGTCCGAGCTCCTACGAGCAGTACTTC.

The chain uses TRBV7-2 and TRBJ2-1; 9 bases are shared with TRBD1. Looked up from germline, CDR1 is SGHTA and CDR2 is FQGNSA. V lost 1 base to trimming and J lost 15 bases; unmatched junction nucleotides: 7. This CDR3 is built from 13 residues. The CDR3 spells CASSLVPPDRGFF. CDR3 DNA: TGTGCCAGCAGCTTAGTACCCCCGGACAGGGGGTTCTTC.

Only a few counts were recorded for this clone. The gene calls are TRBV6-5 and TRBJ2-5; D unclear. Germline values: CDR1 MNHEY, CDR2 SVGAGI. V was cut by 0 bases and J by 0 bases, with 11 bases left in between. This CDR3 spans 16 amino acids. The CDR3 here is CASSYSSRNHQETQYF. The CDR3 DNA is TGTGCCAGCAGTTACTCGAGCAGGAACCACCAAGAGACCCAGTACTTC.

V usage is TRBV5-5 and J usage is TRBJ2-7; TRBD2 is a possible D gene (5 bases). From germline, CDR1 is SGHKS and CDR2 YYEKEE (reference sequence). V lost 2 bases and J 2 bases, leaving 8 bases between the germline ends. This CDR3 spans 13 amino acids. CDR3 residues: CASSLGLPYEQYF. The CDR3 DNA follows: TGTGCCAGCAGCTTAGGACTTCCCTACGAGCAGTACTTC. Full variable domain (outside the CDR3, taken from reference TRBV5-5 and TRBJ2-7): DAGVTQSPTHLIKTRGQQVTLRCSPISGHKSVSWYQQVLGQGPQFIFQYYEKEERGRGNFPDRFSARQFPNYSSELNVNALLLGDSALYLCASSLGLPYEQYFGPGTRLTVT.

This rearrangement joins TRBV29-1 to TRBJ1-6; D is unresolved. From germline, CDR1 is SQVTM and CDR2 ANQGSEA. Trimming cost V 8 bases and J 0 bases, with 17 bases left between them. This CDR3 has 16 amino acids. In DNA, the CDR3 is TGCAGCCTCCGACGGTCACCTAGCTCCTATAATTCACCCCTCCACTTT. It codes for CSLRRSPSSYNSPLHF.

This clone was found once. CDR3 in DNA: TGTGCCAGCAGCCCGGGACAGGACTATGGCTACACCTTC. The encoded protein is CASSPGQDYGYTF. The genes are TRBV5-6 and TRBJ1-2; 8 bases fit TRBD1. Germline V gene data show CDR1 as SGHDT and CDR2 as YYEEEE. The CDR3 length is 13 residues. V gave up 4 bases and J gave up 3 bases; unmatched junction bases: 2.

This clone showed up just a few times. V and J are TRBV7-3 and TRBJ1-5; no clear D. CDR3 length equals 16 residues. Trimming cost V 1 base and J 3 bases, with 13 bases left between them. CDR1 is SGHTA and CDR2 is FQGTGA in the germline V gene. DNA for the CDR3: TGTGCCAGCAGCTTAAAGGTAGCGTGGACCAATCAGCCCCAGCATTTT. Its translation: CASSLKVAWTNQPQHF.

This clone has just a few counts. The chain carries TRBV7-2 and TRBJ1-5, with 9 bases matching TRBD1. V lost 0 bases and J lost 8; bases outside the gene matches: 5. Germline values: CDR1 SGHTA, CDR2 FQGNSA. This CDR3 is 15 amino acids long. This CDR3 is CASSLAQGAREPQHF. The CDR3 coding sequence is TGTGCCAGCAGCTTAGCACAGGGGGCGCGCGAGCCCCAGCATTTT.

V and J are TRBV7-7 and TRBJ2-5; TRBD1 aligns across 10 bases. After removal of 5 bases from V and 3 bases from J, the junction contained 6 bases not matched to a gene. The CDR3 runs 15 residues. The germline V gene has CDR1 SSHAT and CDR2 FNYEAQ (reference sequence). This chain's CDR3 is CASSPGTGDEETQYF. CDR3 nucleotides: TGTGCCAGCAGCCCAGGGACAGGGGACGAAGAGACCCAGTACTTC. Supplemented by reference TRBV7-7 and TRBJ2-5, the full variable domain reads GAGVSQSPRYKVTKRGQDVTLRCDPISSHATLYWYQQALGQGPEFLTYFNYEAQPDKSGLPSDRFSAERPEGSISTLTIQRTEQRDSAMYRCASSPGTGDEETQYFGPGTRLLVL.

A single count supports this clone. The chain employs TRBV18 and TRBJ1-1; 9 bases line up with TRBD1. This CDR3 has 15 amino acids. Germline trimming cut 6 bases from V and 5 bases from J; bases unmatched to any gene: 10. Germline CDR1 reads KGHSH; CDR2 reads LQKENI. CDR3 residues: CASSRGGTGKTEAFF. CDR3 nucleotides: TGTGCCAGCTCCCGGGGTGGGACAGGGAAAACTGAAGCTTTCTTT. Full variable domain (remainder filled in from reference TRBV18 and TRBJ1-1): NAGVMQNPRHLVRRRGQEARLRCSPMKGHSHVYWYRQLPEEGLKFMVYLQKENIIDESGMPKERFSAEFPKEGPSILRIQQVVRGDSAAYFCASSRGGTGKTEAFFGQGTRLTVV.

This chain uses TRBV5-8 with TRBJ2-2; 7 bases align to TRBD2. Trimming removed 0 bases from V and 0 bases from J; junction bases left unmatched: 5. Germline V lookup: CDR1 SGHTS, CDR2 YDEGEE. This CDR3 has 17 residues. Here the CDR3 DNA reads TGTGCCAGCAGCTTGGTGGGGGACTACTCGAACACCGGGGAGCTGTTTTTT. Its translation is CASSLVGDYSNTGELFF.

The chain carries TRBV7-2 and TRBJ1-3; tentative D call: TRBD1 (5 bases). V lost 4 bases, J lost 0 bases, and 13 bases lay in between. Germline CDR1 is SGHTA and CDR2 is FQGNSA. CDR3 length: 16 residues. CDR3 nucleotides: TGTGCCAGCAGCTGGGGCCAGCCCAACTCTGGAAACACCATATATTTT. Protein product: CASSWGQPNSGNTIYF.

The chain combines TRBV7-8 with TRBJ2-7; maybe TRBD2 (6 bases). The germline V and J ends were trimmed by 0 bases and 0 bases, with 12 bases remaining between them. Germline loops: CDR1 SGHVS, CDR2 FQNEAQ. This CDR3 has 16 residues. The CDR3 region is CASSLASGGSSYEQYF. CDR3 DNA sequence: TGTGCCAGCAGCTTAGCTAGTGGAGGGAGCTCCTACGAGCAGTACTTC. The full variable domain, its missing parts supplied by reference TRBV7-8 and TRBJ2-7, is GAGVSQSPRYKVAKRGQDVALRCDPISGHVSLFWYQQALGQGPEFLTYFQNEAQLDKSGLPSDRFFAERPEGSVSTLKIQRTQQEDSAVYLCASSLASGGSSYEQYFGPGTRLTVT.

This clone was observed a handful of times. The rearrangement links TRBV7-2 to TRBJ2-5; the D gene is possibly TRBD2 (6 bases). The DNA matches TRBJ2-7 better at its end, which makes the J call doubtful. CDR3 size: 15 residues. Germline lookup yields CDR1 SGHTA and CDR2 FQGNSA. The CDR3 loop is CASSPVNGRLDEQYF. In DNA form, the CDR3 reads TGTGCCAGCAGCCCCGTGAACGGGAGATTGGACGAGCAGTACTTC.

V and J are TRBV25-1 and TRBJ2-3; no clear D gene. Germline CDR1 MGHDK, CDR2 SYGVNS. V was trimmed by 8 bases and J by 6 bases, leaving 9 bases between them. The CDR3 has 11 amino acids. CDR3 bases: TGTGCCAGCTCCCGCAGGGATACGCAGTATTTT. It specifies CASSRRDTQYF. The variable domain in full, with the rest retrieved from reference TRBV25-1 and TRBJ2-3, is EADIYQTPRYLVIGTGKKITLECSQTMGHDKMYWYQQDPGMELHLIHYSYGVNSTEKGDLSSESTVSRIRTEHFPLTLESARPSHTSQYLCASSRRDTQYFGPGTRLTVL.

In regard to this clone: At one end, the junction sequence differs from germline, possibly due to a read error. The chain employs TRBV7-2 and TRBJ1-3; tentative D call: TRBD1 (5 bases). The CDR3 totals 12 residues. Germline CDR1 reads SGHTA; CDR2 reads FQGNSA. CDR3: CASSLDVAGQDF. In nucleotides, the CDR3 is TGTGCCAGCAGCTTAGATGTTGCGGGGCAGGATTTT.

This chain links TRBV5-1 with TRBJ2-3; 9 nucleotides align to TRBD2. V trimming: 0 bases; J trimming: 5 bases; junction bases outside the gene matches: 4. This CDR3 spans 15 amino acids. CDR1 and CDR2 from the germline V gene are SGHRS and YFSETQ. Here the CDR3 DNA reads TGCGCCAGCAGCTTGGGCGGTAGCGGGAGAGATACGCAGTATTTT. Its protein is CASSLGGSGRDTQYF.

The chain carries TRBV6-1 and TRBJ1-6, with D possibly TRBD1 on 5 matching bases. The CDR3 is 15 amino acids. V was cut by 0 bases and J by 9 bases, with 12 bases left in between. Per germline, CDR1 MNHNS and CDR2 SASEGT. The CDR3 coding sequence is TGTGCCAGCAGTGAAGCCCGGCTTAGGGGTTCACCCCTCCACTTT. It is translated as CASSEARLRGSPLHF.